This TCR beta chain originates from a study of T-cell memory formation after mild COVID-19. The overall study: There were largely donor-specific TCR clusters. Study-level points and caveats: CD4/CD8 balance characterized clones contracting day 15 to 85, and CD4+ skew characterized later expanders. CD4+ contracting clones lay mainly in CM and EM, CD8+ ones in EMRA. The finding that pre-infection memory included some responding clones suggested that cross-reactive memory joined.

In its sample, this clonotype was seen a few times. Its target is unknown. One entry per CDR3 protein, called by TCRdb with MiXCR from the 5' RACE reads. Of around 450,000 distinct CDR3 sequences listed, less than 25% are singletons. The CDR3 length is 14 residues. V lost 4 bases and J 4 bases, leaving 14 bases between the germline ends. CDR1 is SEHNR, CDR2 FQNEAQ, per germline (reference sequence). This receptor was obtained from an adult woman who had mild COVID-19 (a few samples of this study predate the infection). Cell type and time point are not known. This chain joins TRBV7-9 and TRBJ2-7; possibly TRBD2 for D (5 bases). The sample consisted of PBMCs or a T cell subset sorted from them (not recorded which). The CDR3 nucleotides read TGTGCCAGCAGCTGGACGGGTTCGGGGTACGAGCAGTACTTC. The encoded protein is CASSWTGSGYEQYF.